One and the same sample provided the 23 T cell receptor beta chains below, sequenced in a study of T cell repertoires in cytomegalovirus infection. Each CDR3 protein gets one entry after TCRdb re-called the reads with MiXCR. The sample has approximately 630,000 distinct CDR3 sequences, around 24% seen once. The specimen was CD8+ T cells from PBMCs. These receptor sequences come from a human donor in good health (CMV status not recorded). Some clones in this sample may be carry-over from other donors' samples.

This clonotype was seen repeatedly, ten times or more. The genes are TRBV7-6 and TRBJ2-7; TRBD1 matches at 9 bases. The CDR3 has 15 amino acids. V lost 5 bases and J lost 5; bases outside the gene matches: 10. CDR1 is SGHVS, CDR2 FNYEAQ, per germline. The CDR3 is CASSGSGTGSNEQYF. The CDR3 nucleotides are TGTGCCAGCAGCGGATCCGGGACAGGGTCGAACGAGCAGTACTTC. Full variable domain (remainder filled in from reference TRBV7-6 and TRBJ2-7): GAGVSQSPRYKVTKRGQDVALRCDPISGHVSLYWYRQALGQGPEFLTYFNYEAQQDKSGLPNDRFSAERPEGSISTLTIQRTEQRDSAMYRCASSGSGTGSNEQYFGPGTRLTVT.

This clonotype has just a few counts. The rearrangement joins TRBV10-3 to TRBJ1-2; D not certain. Trimming left V 7 bases short and J 4 bases short, with 10 bases between. The CDR3 spans 12 residues. Germline V lookup: CDR1 ENHRY, CDR2 SYGVKD. CDR3 bases: TGTGCCATCACCGATGACACCTATGGCTACACCTTC. Translation gives CAITDDTYGYTF.

V is TRBV27 and J is TRBJ1-1; D might be TRBD1 (5 bases). Germline V gene data show CDR1 as MNHEY and CDR2 as SMNVEV (reference sequence). There are 14 residues in the CDR3. V lost 5 bases and J 4 bases, leaving 14 bases between the germline ends. CDR3 coding DNA: TGTGCCAGCAGTCCCCGGGGGGTGGGCACTGAAGCTTTCTTT. This codes for CASSPRGVGTEAFF.

V and J are TRBV28 and TRBJ1-1; no reliable D call. Trimming shortened V by 1 base and J by 1 base, and 10 bases separated the two germline ends. The CDR3 contains 15 residues. CDR1 and CDR2 (germline): MDHEN, SYDVKM. CDR3 region: CASSLLAEKNTEAFF. The DNA for the CDR3 is TGTGCCAGCAGTTTATTGGCGGAGAAGAACACTGAAGCTTTCTTT.

The rearrangement joins TRBV7-9 to TRBJ1-2; D call uncertain. This CDR3 has 15 residues. The V gene's germline CDR1 is SEHNR and CDR2 FQNEAQ (reference sequence). Trimming left V 1 base short and J 8 bases short, with 17 bases between. The CDR3 loop is CASSLVMDRSAGYTF. The CDR3 bases are TGTGCCAGCAGCTTAGTCATGGACCGTTCTGCCGGCTACACCTTC.

This clonotype was counted only a few times. The V and J genes are TRBV19 and TRBJ2-1, with 11 bases aligning to TRBD2. V trimming: 3 bases; J trimming: 8 bases; junction bases outside the gene matches: 9. Germline lookup yields CDR1 LNHDA and CDR2 SQIVND (reference sequence). The CDR3 is 16 residues long. Here the CDR3 DNA reads TGTGCCAGTAGTATCCGTAGCGGGGGGGCCGGGGATGAGCAGTTCTTC. Its protein is CASSIRSGGAGDEQFF.

The table lists this clonotype with many counts. The V gene is TRBV7-2, the J gene TRBJ1-4, with TRBD1 identical over 7 bases. The CDR3 has 14 residues. V lost 4 bases and J lost 6; bases outside the gene matches: 5. The germline V gene encodes CDR1 SGHTA and CDR2 FQGNSA. The CDR3 loop reads CASSSTGRHEKLFF. Written as DNA, the CDR3 is TGTGCCAGCAGCTCGACAGGGCGACATGAAAAACTGTTTTTT.

This chain links TRBV7-9 with TRBJ2-1; maybe TRBD2 (6 bases). CDR3 length: 17 amino acids. CDR1 and CDR2 (germline): SEHNR, FQNEAQ (reference sequence). The germline V and J ends were trimmed by 5 bases and 5 bases, with 22 bases remaining between them. This CDR3 is CASSLLNGGPTDNEQFF. CDR3 bases: TGTGCCAGCAGCCTTCTTAACGGGGGACCTACCGACAATGAGCAGTTCTTC.

The chain recombines TRBV5-5 with TRBJ1-5, with a possible D match to TRBD1 (5 bases). The CDR3 totals 14 residues. Per the germline V gene, CDR1 is SGHKS and CDR2 is YYEKEE (reference sequence). Trimming took off 4 bases at V and 2 bases at J, with 10 bases between the two ends. For the CDR3, the DNA is TGTGCCAGCAGCCAGGGTTGGGGCAATCAGCCCCAGCATTTT. Translation: CASSQGWGNQPQHF.

This clonotype was recorded many times. J is TRBJ2-1 and V is TRBV7-3, with TRBD1 matching 7 bases. CDR1 and CDR2 from the germline V gene are SGHTA and FQGTGA. There are 13 residues in the CDR3. V trimming: 4 bases; J trimming: 8 bases; junction bases outside the gene matches: 5. The CDR3 protein is CASSSSQGDEQFF. CDR3 DNA sequence: TGTGCCAGCAGCTCTTCCCAGGGGGATGAGCAGTTCTTC.

V usage is TRBV5-1 and J usage is TRBJ2-2; a weak D match, TRBD1 (5 bases). Germline V gene data show CDR1 as SGHRS and CDR2 as YFSETQ. The V end was cut by 6 bases, the J end by 4 bases, with 13 bases between. This CDR3 spans 14 amino acids. CDR3: CASTTRTPTGELFF. The CDR3 bases are TGCGCCAGCACCACCCGGACACCCACCGGGGAGCTGTTTTTT.

This clonotype was counted ten times or more. The chain carries TRBV7-2 and TRBJ1-2, with D possibly matching TRBD1 (5 bases). Germline loops: CDR1 SGHTA, CDR2 FQGNSA. The CDR3 has 14 amino acids. V lost 5 bases and J 2 bases, leaving 12 bases between the germline ends. CDR3 sequence: CASSPRGANYGYTF. Here the CDR3 DNA reads TGTGCCAGCAGCCCGAGAGGGGCCAACTATGGCTACACCTTC. Full variable domain (outside the CDR3, taken from reference TRBV7-2 and TRBJ1-2): GAGVSQSPSNKVTEKGKDVELRCDPISGHTALYWYRQSLGQGLEFLIYFQGNSAPDKSGLPSDRFSAERTGGSVSTLTIQRTQQEDSAVYLCASSPRGANYGYTFGSGTRLTVV.

The sample holds many counts of this clonotype. The chain links TRBV7-6 to TRBJ2-1; 12 nucleotides match TRBD2. This CDR3 region has 15 residues. Germline V gives CDR1 SGHVS, CDR2 FNYEAQ. V dropped 5 bases and J dropped 6; count of bases not matched to a gene: 5. The CDR3 loop is CASSKTSGGINEQFF. The CDR3 DNA follows: TGTGCCAGCAGCAAAACTAGCGGGGGGATCAATGAGCAGTTCTTC.

The rearrangement joins TRBV20-1 to TRBJ2-7; 8 bases align to TRBD2. The V gene's germline CDR1 is DFQATT and CDR2 SNEGSKA (reference sequence). The trim removed 3 bases at V and 0 bases at J, leaving 1 base unmatched. The CDR3 extends over 13 amino acids. CDR3 loop: CSASSGSSYEQYV. CDR3 bases: TGCAGTGCTAGCAGCGGGAGCTCCTACGAGCAGTACGTC.

In this sample, this clonotype turned up a few times. CDR3 nucleotide sequence: TGCAGTGCTAGAGATCTAGACGGGGTAGGAGATACGCAGTATTTT. Amino acid sequence: CSARDLDGVGDTQYF. The chain is built from TRBV20-1 and TRBJ2-3, with D possibly matching TRBD2 (5 bases). V shed 0 bases and J shed 5 bases, with 15 bases lying between them. CDR1 is DFQATT and CDR2 is SNEGSKA in the germline V gene (reference sequence). CDR3 length: 15 amino acids.

This clonotype was observed many times. This chain joins TRBV7-6 and TRBJ2-1, with 7 nucleotides matching TRBD1. The CDR3 sequence is 14 residues long. CDR1 and CDR2 from the germline V gene are SGHVS and FNYEAQ. V shed 7 bases, J shed 6 bases, and the junction held 9 bases outside the gene matches. CDR3 sequence: CASTPRGPSNEQFF. In DNA form, the CDR3 reads TGTGCCAGCACGCCGAGGGGGCCGAGCAATGAGCAGTTCTTC.

This clonotype was seen a handful of times. The rearrangement links TRBV6-2 or TRBV6-3 to TRBJ2-2; the match to TRBD1 covers 11 bases. The CDR3 is 15 amino acids. V was pared by 7 bases and J by 5 bases, with 6 bases of the junction left unmatched. CDR1 and CDR2 from the germline V gene are MNHEY and SVGEGT. CDR3 DNA sequence: TGTGCCAGCACCCAAGGACAGGGGGCAACCGGGGAGCTGTTTTTT. Amino acid sequence: CASTQGQGATGELFF.

Ten or more counts support this clonotype. J is TRBJ1-1 and V is TRBV19, with 8 nucleotides matching TRBD1. V dropped 3 bases and J dropped 4; count of bases not matched to a gene: 4. CDR3 length equals 14 residues. The germline V gene has CDR1 LNHDA and CDR2 SQIVND (reference sequence). For the CDR3, the DNA is TGTGCCAGTAGTATCAGGGGGCTCGGCACTGAAGCTTTCTTT. It specifies CASSIRGLGTEAFF.

This clonotype was seen many times. This chain connects TRBV7-2 to TRBJ1-4, with no clear D. This CDR3 comprises 17 residues. Germline lookup yields CDR1 SGHTA and CDR2 FQGNSA. Trimming took 0 bases from V and 0 from J, leaving 11 bases between them. CDR3 in DNA: TGTGCCAGCAGCTTAGCAATCCAGCCCTCAACTAATGAAAAACTGTTTTTT. Translating it yields CASSLAIQPSTNEKLFF.

The rearrangement joins TRBV7-9 to TRBJ2-2, with D possibly matching TRBD2 (5 bases). The length of the CDR3 is 15 residues. Looked up from germline, CDR1 is SEHNR and CDR2 is FQNEAQ (reference sequence). V was cut by 6 bases and J by 2 bases, with 13 bases left in between. The CDR3 spells CASSVATFNTGELFF. CDR3 nucleotides: TGTGCCAGCAGTGTAGCGACATTCAACACCGGGGAGCTGTTTTTT.

J is TRBJ1-2 and V is TRBV6-1; 9 bases align to TRBD1. The CDR3 has 17 residues. Germline CDR1 reads MNHNS; CDR2 reads SASEGT. The junction had 7 bases not matched to a gene; V was cut back by 0 bases and J by 2 bases. The CDR3 protein is CASSEAYGTGRNYGYTF. CDR3 sequence (DNA): TGTGCCAGCAGTGAAGCCTATGGGACAGGGCGGAACTATGGCTACACCTTC.

This clonotype was seen many times. The genes are TRBV19 and TRBJ1-5, with D unresolved. Germline CDR1 reads LNHDA; CDR2 reads SQIVND (reference sequence). CDR3 length equals 16 residues. Trimming shortened V by 0 bases and J by 1 base, and 10 bases separated the two germline ends. Written as DNA, the CDR3 is TGTGCCAGTAGTATAGATTGGGGTTGGAGCAATCAGCCCCAGCATTTT. Translated: CASSIDWGWSNQPQHF.

In this sample, this clonotype turned up many times. The chain uses TRBV28 and TRBJ2-5; 10 nucleotides match TRBD1. V was pared by 5 bases and J by 2 bases, with 8 bases of the junction left unmatched. From germline, CDR1 is MDHEN and CDR2 SYDVKM. The length of the CDR3 is 16 residues. CDR3 DNA sequence: TGTGCCAGCAGTCTCCCGGGACAGGGGTTGCAAGAGACCCAGTACTTC. It translates to CASSLPGQGLQETQYF.